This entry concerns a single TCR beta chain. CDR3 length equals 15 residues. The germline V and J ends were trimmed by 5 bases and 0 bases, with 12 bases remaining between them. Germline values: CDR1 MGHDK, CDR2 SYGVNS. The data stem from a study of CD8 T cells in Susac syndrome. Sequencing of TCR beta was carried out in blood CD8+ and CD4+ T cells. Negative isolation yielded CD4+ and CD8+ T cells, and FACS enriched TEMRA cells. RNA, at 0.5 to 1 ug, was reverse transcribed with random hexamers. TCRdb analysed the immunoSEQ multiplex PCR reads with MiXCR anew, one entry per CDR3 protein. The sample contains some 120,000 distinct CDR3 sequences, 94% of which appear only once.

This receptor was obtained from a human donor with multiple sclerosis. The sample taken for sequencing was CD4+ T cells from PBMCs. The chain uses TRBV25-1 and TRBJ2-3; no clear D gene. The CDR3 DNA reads TGTGCCAGCAGTCTAGGTTTCGCTAGCACAGATACGCAGTATTTT. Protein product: CASSLGFASTDTQYF.